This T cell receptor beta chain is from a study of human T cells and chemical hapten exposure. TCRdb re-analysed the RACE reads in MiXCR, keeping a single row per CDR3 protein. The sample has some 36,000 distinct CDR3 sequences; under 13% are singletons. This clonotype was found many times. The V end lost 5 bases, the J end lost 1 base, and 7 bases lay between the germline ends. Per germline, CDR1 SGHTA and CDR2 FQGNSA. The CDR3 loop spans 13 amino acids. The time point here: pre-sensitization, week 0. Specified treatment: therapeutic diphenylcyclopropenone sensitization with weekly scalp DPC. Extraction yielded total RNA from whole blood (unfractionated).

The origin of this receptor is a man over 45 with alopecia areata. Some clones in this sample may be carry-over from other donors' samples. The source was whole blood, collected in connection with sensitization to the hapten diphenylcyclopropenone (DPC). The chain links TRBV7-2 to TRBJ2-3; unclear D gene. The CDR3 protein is CASSPGGTDTQYF. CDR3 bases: TGTGCCAGCAGCCCCGGCGGCACAGATACGCAGTATTTT. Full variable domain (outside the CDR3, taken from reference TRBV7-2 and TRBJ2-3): GAGVSQSPSNKVTEKGKDVELRCDPISGHTALYWYRQSLGQGLEFLIYFQGNSAPDKSGLPSDRFSAERTGGSVSTLTIQRTQQEDSAVYLCASSPGGTDTQYFGPGTRLTVL.